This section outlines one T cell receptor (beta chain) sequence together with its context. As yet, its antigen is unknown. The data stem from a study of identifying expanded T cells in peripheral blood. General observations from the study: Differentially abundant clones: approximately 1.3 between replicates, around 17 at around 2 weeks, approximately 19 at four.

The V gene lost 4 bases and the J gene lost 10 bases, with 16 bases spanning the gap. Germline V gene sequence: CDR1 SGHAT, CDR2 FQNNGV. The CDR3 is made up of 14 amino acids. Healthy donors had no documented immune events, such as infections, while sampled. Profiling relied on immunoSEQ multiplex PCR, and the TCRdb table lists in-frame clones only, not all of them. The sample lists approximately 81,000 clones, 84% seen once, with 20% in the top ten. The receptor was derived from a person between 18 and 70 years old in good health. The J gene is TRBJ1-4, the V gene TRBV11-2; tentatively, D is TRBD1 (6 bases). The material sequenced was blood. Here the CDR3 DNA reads TGTGCCAGCAGCTCACGCCTGGGAGGGGGAAAACTGTTTTTT. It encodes CASSSRLGGGKLFF.